A selection of T cell receptor beta chains follows, all from one sample in a study of shared T cell receptors in the human thymus. TCRdb keeps only in-frame clones here, not all; method: immunoSEQ multiplex PCR. The table has roughly 410,000 clones, over 90% seen once. Sequencing used thymocytes. Receptors were obtained from a human donor. The CDR3 runs from the conserved cysteine through the conserved F or W. Fields, in order: CDR3 length, clone size, D gene, J gene, V gene, CDR3 DNA, CDR3 protein. D genes are given only for firm matches. Expanded clones get a size class; other rows say once, few or many, or leave the size out.

CDR3 length: 14; clone size: .; D gene: .; J gene: TRBJ1-1; V gene: TRBV30; CDR3 DNA: TGTGCCTGGAGTGTATCACGGGCGAACACTGAAGCTTTCTTT; CDR3 protein: CAWSVSRANTEAFF
CDR3 length: 14; clone size: .; D gene: .; J gene: TRBJ1-1; V gene: TRBV30; CDR3 DNA: TGTGCCTGGAGTGCCCGGAGAGGGATCACTGAAGCTTTCTTT; CDR3 protein: CAWSARRGITEAFF
CDR3 length: 13; clone size: .; D gene: .; J gene: TRBJ1-1; V gene: TRBV29-1; CDR3 DNA: TGCAGCGTCGGGGACAACTTGAACACTGAAGCTTTCTTT; CDR3 protein: CSVGDNLNTEAFF
CDR3 length: 15; clone size: .; D gene: .; J gene: TRBJ2-1; V gene: TRBV11-2; CDR3 DNA: TGTGCCAGCAGCTTACGGGGCGCGCGGTACAATGAGCAGTTCTTC; CDR3 protein: CASSLRGARYNEQFF
CDR3 length: 17; clone size: .; D gene: TRBD1; J gene: TRBJ2-2; V gene: TRBV4-1; CDR3 DNA: TGCGCCAGCAGCCGCAGTATCAGGGGGCAGGACACCGGGGAGCTGTTTTTT; CDR3 protein: CASSRSIRGQDTGELFF
CDR3 length: 16; clone size: .; D gene: .; J gene: TRBJ1-1; V gene: TRBV28; CDR3 DNA: TGTGCCAGCAGTTTTAATACCGAGCGTATGAACACTGAAGCTTTCTTT; CDR3 protein: CASSFNTERMNTEAFF
CDR3 length: 14; clone size: .; D gene: TRBD2; J gene: TRBJ2-2; V gene: TRBV27; CDR3 DNA: TGTGCCAGCGGGAGGGGTGAGAACACCGGGGAGCTGTTTTTT; CDR3 protein: CASGRGENTGELFF
CDR3 length: 14; clone size: .; D gene: .; J gene: TRBJ2-7; V gene: TRBV5-8; CDR3 DNA: TGTGCCAGCAGCTTGACAGGTCGTCACTACGAGCAGTACTTC; CDR3 protein: CASSLTGRHYEQYF
CDR3 length: 13; clone size: .; D gene: TRBD1; J gene: TRBJ1-2; V gene: TRBV6-4; CDR3 DNA: TGTGCCAGCAGACCGACAGGGAACTATGGCTACACCTTC; CDR3 protein: CASRPTGNYGYTF
CDR3 length: 15; clone size: .; D gene: .; J gene: TRBJ1-1; V gene: TRBV27; CDR3 DNA: TGTGCCAGTTTCTCCCTTAGGGGCCCGAACACTGAAGCTTTCTTT; CDR3 protein: CASFSLRGPNTEAFF
CDR3 length: 16; clone size: .; D gene: TRBD1; J gene: TRBJ1-3; V gene: TRBV4-1; CDR3 DNA: TGCGCCAGCAGCCAAGGGGGGAGACAGGGGGGAAACACCATATATTTT; CDR3 protein: CASSQGGRQGGNTIYF
CDR3 length: 17; clone size: .; D gene: .; J gene: TRBJ2-5; V gene: TRBV28; CDR3 DNA: TGTGCCAGCAGTTTATGCCCCGGCAGGTGCTCTCAAGAGACCCAGTACTTC; CDR3 protein: CASSLCPGRCSQETQYF
CDR3 length: 21; clone size: .; D gene: TRBD2; J gene: TRBJ2-3; V gene: TRBV4-2; CDR3 DNA: TGTGCCAGCAGCCAATCATCCTCGGAACTAGCGGGAGACACCCGCACAGATACGCAGTATTTT; CDR3 protein: CASSQSSSELAGDTRTDTQYF
CDR3 length: 10; clone size: .; D gene: .; J gene: TRBJ2-1; V gene: TRBV7-8; CDR3 DNA: TGTGCCAGCAGCTTAGATGAGCAGTTCTTC; CDR3 protein: CASSLDEQFF
CDR3 length: 9; clone size: .; D gene: .; J gene: TRBJ2-3; V gene: TRBV12-5; CDR3 DNA: TGTGCTAGTGGGAGGACGCAGTATTTT; CDR3 protein: CASGRTQYF
CDR3 length: 15; clone size: .; D gene: TRBD1; J gene: TRBJ1-3; V gene: TRBV6-5; CDR3 DNA: TGTGCCAGCAGTTACACGGGACAGGTCTCCAACACCATATATTTT; CDR3 protein: CASSYTGQVSNTIYF
CDR3 length: 16; clone size: once; D gene: TRBD2; J gene: TRBJ2-1; V gene: TRBV27; CDR3 DNA: TGTGCCAGCAGTTCATTCCCGGGACTAGCGGACAATGAGCAGTTCTTC; CDR3 protein: CASSSFPGLADNEQFF
CDR3 length: 12; clone size: .; D gene: .; J gene: TRBJ2-1; V gene: TRBV7-2; CDR3 DNA: TGTGCCAGCAGCTTAGCGCGAAATGAGCAGTTCTTC; CDR3 protein: CASSLARNEQFF
CDR3 length: 12; clone size: once; D gene: .; J gene: TRBJ1-2; V gene: TRBV7-9; CDR3 DNA: TGTGCCAGCAGCCCAGGAGACTATGGCTACACCTTC; CDR3 protein: CASSPGDYGYTF
CDR3 length: 18; clone size: .; D gene: TRBD2; J gene: TRBJ2-3; V gene: TRBV27; CDR3 DNA: TGTGCCAGCAGTTTACGCCCAGAGGGCGGGAGGGTGTCAGATACGCAGTATTTT; CDR3 protein: CASSLRPEGGRVSDTQYF
CDR3 length: 13; clone size: .; D gene: TRBD1; J gene: TRBJ2-1; V gene: TRBV28; CDR3 DNA: TGTGCCAGCAGTTTTAGGGGGCGCGATGAGCAGTTCTTC; CDR3 protein: CASSFRGRDEQFF
CDR3 length: 14; clone size: .; D gene: .; J gene: TRBJ2-3; V gene: TRBV7-6; CDR3 DNA: TGTGCCAGCAGCAGGGCCGGGGGCACAGATACGCAGTATTTT; CDR3 protein: CASSRAGGTDTQYF
CDR3 length: 17; clone size: .; D gene: .; J gene: TRBJ1-2; V gene: TRBV30; CDR3 DNA: TGTGCCTGGAGGAGAACCCACAGGGTTTCTTTTTCCTATGGCTACACCTTC; CDR3 protein: CAWRRTHRVSFSYGYTF
CDR3 length: 12; clone size: .; D gene: TRBD1; J gene: TRBJ1-2; V gene: TRBV29-1; CDR3 DNA: TGCAGCGCTGGGACAGGGTGGTATGGCTACACCTTC; CDR3 protein: CSAGTGWYGYTF
CDR3 length: 16; clone size: .; D gene: TRBD2; J gene: TRBJ2-3; V gene: TRBV5-1; CDR3 DNA: TGCGCCAGCAGCTTGGCCCCGGGAGGTACAACAGATACGCAGTATTTT; CDR3 protein: CASSLAPGGTTDTQYF